This TCR beta chain was observed in a study of shared clonotypes between healthy human individuals. The protocol was immunoSEQ multiplex PCR, while the TCRdb copy is restricted to in-frame clones and leaves out a portion. The data contain over a million clones, around 97% of them singletons. This CDR3 has 13 residues. V was shortened by 0 bases and J by 5 bases, with 5 bases between the two germline ends. CDR1 is LNHNV and CDR2 is YYDKDF in the germline V gene (reference sequence). The sequencing input was naive CD4+ T cells sorted from blood. Described subset: CD45RA+ positively selected. This sequence joins TRBV15 and TRBJ2-1; D remains unclear. The source of this sequence is a man between 25 and 39 years old in good health. As DNA, the CDR3 is TGTGCCACCAGCAGAGATATCCACAATGAGCAGTTCTTC. This sequence encodes CATSRDIHNEQFF.